One T cell receptor (beta chain) is described in this entry. This sample is drawn from a study of OX40 agonist ivuxolimab in advanced cancers. Study-level information: Partial responses were achieved by three patients, one with hepatocellular carcinoma and two with cutaneous melanoma.

V was shortened by 6 bases and J by 3 bases, with 7 bases between the two germline ends. This CDR3 is built from 11 residues. Germline loops: CDR1 DFQATT, CDR2 SNEGSKA (reference sequence). Libraries were prepared by immunoSEQ multiplex PCR; TCRdb keeps only in-frame clonotypes and omits some of them. The top ten clones hold under 0.85% of a sample with about 110,000 clones, under 95% of them seen once. The TCR originated in an adult with an advanced solid tumor such as melanoma, head and neck, liver or kidney cancer. The specimen was CD4+ or CD8+ T cells sorted from blood, collected in a trial of the OX40 agonist ivuxolimab. The genes are TRBV20-1 and TRBJ2-3; no reliable D call. CDR3 protein: CSAEHTDTQYF. The CDR3 coding sequence is TGCAGTGCGGAGCATACAGATACGCAGTATTTT.